A selection of T cell receptor beta chains follows, all from one sample in a study of OX40 agonist ivuxolimab in advanced cancers. Sequencing was performed with immunoSEQ multiplex PCR; in TCRdb, only in-frame clones are kept and a portion is missing. The sample records about 64,000 clones, 80% to 90% being singletons. The input for sequencing was CD4+ or CD8+ T cells sorted from blood, taken in a trial of the OX40 agonist ivuxolimab. These receptors all stem from an adult with an advanced solid tumor such as melanoma, head and neck, liver or kidney cancer. Both conserved end residues are part of each CDR3. Fields, in order: D gene, clone size, V gene, J gene, CDR3 length, CDR3 protein, CDR3 DNA. D genes are given only for firm matches. Expanded clones get a size class; other rows say once, few or many, or leave the size out.

.,.,TRBV10-2,TRBJ2-7,13,CASSGALTYEQYF,TGCGCCAGCTCAGGGGCCTTAACCTACGAGCAGTACTTC
.,.,TRBV4-1,TRBJ1-4,16,CASSQIQGREREKLFF,TGCGCCAGCAGCCAGATCCAGGGAAGGGAACGCGAAAAACTGTTTTTT
.,.,TRBV6-6,TRBJ1-1,13,CASSWFLNTEAFF,TGTGCCAGCAGTTGGTTCTTGAACACTGAAGCTTTCTTT
.,.,TRBV18,TRBJ1-1,14,CASSPEGRDTEAFF,TGTGCCAGCTCACCTGAGGGGAGGGACACTGAAGCTTTCTTT
.,.,TRBV12-2,TRBJ2-2,17,CASRPKGRAANTGELFF,TGTGCAAGTCGTCCCAAGGGGCGGGCCGCGAACACCGGGGAGCTGTTTTTT
TRBD1,.,TRBV2,TRBJ1-5,15,CASRVDRGDNQPQHF,TGTGCCAGCAGGGTGGACAGGGGAGACAATCAGCCCCAGCATTTT
.,.,TRBV28,TRBJ2-4,14,CASSLSDLQNIQYF,TGTGCCAGCAGTCTGTCGGACCTGCAAAACATTCAGTACTTC
TRBD2,.,TRBV7-6,TRBJ2-5,15,CASSFMRGNQETQYF,TGTGCCAGCAGCTTCATGCGGGGGAACCAAGAGACCCAGTACTTC
TRBD1,.,TRBV7-8,TRBJ2-5,17,CASSLAPGTGVWETQYF,TGTGCCAGCAGCTTAGCTCCCGGGACAGGGGTTTGGGAGACCCAGTACTTC
.,few,TRBV5-4,TRBJ1-1,16,CASSLGHRSGDTEAFF,TGTGCCAGCAGCTTGGGTCACCGGAGCGGGGACACTGAAGCTTTCTTT
TRBD1,.,TRBV10-2,TRBJ2-2,15,CASSELDRGSGELFF,TGCGCCAGCAGTGAACTAGACAGGGGGTCCGGGGAGCTGTTTTTT
.,.,TRBV19,TRBJ1-5,12,CASSIVDQPQHF,TGTGCCAGTAGTATTGTCGATCAGCCCCAGCATTTT
TRBD1,few,TRBV18,TRBJ2-1,16,CASSPPNRGSYNEQFF,TGTGCCAGCTCACCACCGAACAGGGGGTCCTACAATGAGCAGTTCTTC
.,.,TRBV5-6,TRBJ2-7,13,CASSRQDSYEQYF,TGTGCCAGCAGCAGACAGGACTCCTACGAGCAGTACTTC
TRBD2,once,TRBV30,TRBJ2-2,14,CAWRGSGRTGELFF,TGTGCCTGGAGAGGTAGCGGGAGAACCGGGGAGCTGTTTTTT
.,.,TRBV19,TRBJ2-2,14,CASRRDLKTGELFF,TGTGCCAGTAGACGGGACCTAAAGACCGGGGAGCTGTTTTTT
.,.,TRBV6-6,TRBJ2-2,13,CASSYPSGGELFF,TGTGCCAGCAGTTACCCCTCCGGCGGGGAGCTGTTTTTT
TRBD1,few,TRBV27,TRBJ1-6,15,CASSDPGQGLRPLHF,TGTGCCAGCAGTGACCCTGGACAGGGGCTCCGGCCCCTCCACTTT
TRBD1,once,TRBV29-1,TRBJ1-3,17,CSVALGQGPSSGNTIYF,TGCAGCGTTGCCCTCGGACAGGGTCCCTCATCTGGAAACACCATATATTTT
TRBD2,.,TRBV30,TRBJ2-1,19,CAWSVGGSDTKSSYNEQFF,TGTGCCTGGAGTGTCGGCGGGAGTGATACAAAAAGCTCCTACAATGAGCAGTTCTTC
.,.,TRBV18,TRBJ1-1,18,CASSAYLRTDTMNTEAFF,TGTGCCAGCTCAGCGTACCTAAGGACAGACACCATGAACACTGAAGCTTTCTTT
.,once,TRBV6-5,TRBJ2-5,14,CASSPSQGWETQYF,TGTGCCAGCAGCCCCTCCCAGGGGTGGGAGACCCAGTACTTC
.,.,TRBV6-5,TRBJ1-4,11,CASGRNEKLFF,TGTGCCAGTGGTCGTAATGAAAAACTGTTTTTT
.,once,TRBV4-2,TRBJ1-2,13,CASSPPGPPGYTF,TGTGCCAGCAGCCCCCCAGGACCGCCTGGCTACACCTTC
.,few,TRBV10-3,TRBJ2-3,12,CAIRQYQDTQYF,TGTGCCATCAGACAGTACCAAGATACGCAGTATTTT
TRBD1,.,TRBV19,TRBJ1-1,18,CASRNQLGQGARVTEAFF,TGTGCCAGTAGAAATCAACTGGGACAGGGGGCGCGGGTCACTGAAGCTTTCTTT
.,.,TRBV5-4,TRBJ1-2,14,CASSPDSFNYGYTF,TGTGCCAGCAGCCCGGACAGCTTTAACTATGGCTACACCTTC